This TCR beta chain was recorded in a study of OX40 agonist ivuxolimab in advanced cancers. Data came from immunoSEQ multiplex PCR; TCRdb stores just in-frame clones and leaves some out. This table holds about 65,000 clones, around 80% found once. General study findings and limits: Clones of CD4+ and CD8+ blood T cells grew by week 6 at doses of 0.1 to 3.0 mg/kg.

Germline CDR1 and CDR2: WSHSY and SAAADI. The CDR3 is made up of 15 amino acids. V lost 4 bases and J lost 4, with 16 bases in between. In the case of this clone: The antigen is not known.

The receptor's source is an adult with an advanced solid tumor such as melanoma, head and neck, liver or kidney cancer. Here the sequenced sample was CD4+ or CD8+ T cells sorted from blood, taken in a trial of the OX40 agonist ivuxolimab. The V and J genes are TRBV10-2 and TRBJ1-2; maybe TRBD1 (6 bases). The CDR3 region has the DNA TGCGCCAGCAGTGTTAACAGGGATATCGGCTATGGCTACACCTTC. This gives the protein CASSVNRDIGYGYTF.